This T cell receptor beta chain was retrieved from a study of blood T cell repertoires in COVID-19. The V gene lost 4 bases and the J gene lost 1 base, with 7 bases spanning the gap. The CDR3 loop spans 14 amino acids. Germline V gives CDR1 SGHDN, CDR2 FVKESK. Clones were read by immunoSEQ multiplex PCR, and TCRdb kept only the in-frame ones, dropping some. The repertoire includes approximately 35,000 clones, roughly 88% of them detected once, and roughly 13% sits in the top ten. Source material: peripheral blood. This chain connects TRBV14 to TRBJ2-2; D not certain. This receptor was obtained from a man aged 55 to 70 with active COVID-19. CDR3 bases: TGTGCCAGCAGCCGATCAGTGAACACCGGGGAGCTGTTTTTT. Translated: CASSRSVNTGELFF.